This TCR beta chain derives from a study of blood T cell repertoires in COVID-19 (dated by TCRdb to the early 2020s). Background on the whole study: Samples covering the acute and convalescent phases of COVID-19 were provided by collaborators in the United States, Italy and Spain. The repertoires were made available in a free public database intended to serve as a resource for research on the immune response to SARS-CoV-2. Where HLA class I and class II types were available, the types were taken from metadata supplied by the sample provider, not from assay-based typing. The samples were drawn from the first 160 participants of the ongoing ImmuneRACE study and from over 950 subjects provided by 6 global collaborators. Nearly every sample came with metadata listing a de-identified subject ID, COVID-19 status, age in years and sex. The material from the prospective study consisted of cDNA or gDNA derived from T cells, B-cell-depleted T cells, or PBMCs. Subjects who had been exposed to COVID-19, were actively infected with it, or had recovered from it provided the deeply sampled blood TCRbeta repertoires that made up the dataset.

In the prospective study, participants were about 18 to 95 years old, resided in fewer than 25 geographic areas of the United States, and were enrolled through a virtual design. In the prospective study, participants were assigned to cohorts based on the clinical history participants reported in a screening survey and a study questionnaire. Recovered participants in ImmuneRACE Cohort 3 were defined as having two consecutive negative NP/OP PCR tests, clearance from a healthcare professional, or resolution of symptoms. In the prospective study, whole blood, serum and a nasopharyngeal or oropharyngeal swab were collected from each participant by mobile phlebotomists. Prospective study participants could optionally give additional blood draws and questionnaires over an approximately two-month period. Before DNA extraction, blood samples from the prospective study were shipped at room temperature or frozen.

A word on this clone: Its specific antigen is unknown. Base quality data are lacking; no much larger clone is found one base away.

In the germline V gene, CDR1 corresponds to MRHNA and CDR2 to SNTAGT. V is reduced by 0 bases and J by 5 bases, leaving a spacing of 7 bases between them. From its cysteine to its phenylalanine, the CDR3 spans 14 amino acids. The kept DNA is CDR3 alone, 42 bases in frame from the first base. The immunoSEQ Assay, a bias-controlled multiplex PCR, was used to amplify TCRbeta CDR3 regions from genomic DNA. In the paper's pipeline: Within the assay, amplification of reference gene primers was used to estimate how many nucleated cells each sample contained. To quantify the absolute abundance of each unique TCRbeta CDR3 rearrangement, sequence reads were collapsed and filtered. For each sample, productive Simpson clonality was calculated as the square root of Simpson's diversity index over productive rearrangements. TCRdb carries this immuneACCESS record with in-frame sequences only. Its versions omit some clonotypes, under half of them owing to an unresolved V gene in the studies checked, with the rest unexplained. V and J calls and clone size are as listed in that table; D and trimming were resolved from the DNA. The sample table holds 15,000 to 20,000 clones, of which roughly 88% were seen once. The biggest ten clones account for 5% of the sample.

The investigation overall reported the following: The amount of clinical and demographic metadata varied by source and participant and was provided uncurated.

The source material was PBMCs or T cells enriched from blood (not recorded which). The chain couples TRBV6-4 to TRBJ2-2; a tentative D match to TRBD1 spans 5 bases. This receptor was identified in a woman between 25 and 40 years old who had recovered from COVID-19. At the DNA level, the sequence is TGTGCCAGCAGTGACTCGCCAGGGACCGGGGAGCTGTTTTTT. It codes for CASSDSPGTGELFF.